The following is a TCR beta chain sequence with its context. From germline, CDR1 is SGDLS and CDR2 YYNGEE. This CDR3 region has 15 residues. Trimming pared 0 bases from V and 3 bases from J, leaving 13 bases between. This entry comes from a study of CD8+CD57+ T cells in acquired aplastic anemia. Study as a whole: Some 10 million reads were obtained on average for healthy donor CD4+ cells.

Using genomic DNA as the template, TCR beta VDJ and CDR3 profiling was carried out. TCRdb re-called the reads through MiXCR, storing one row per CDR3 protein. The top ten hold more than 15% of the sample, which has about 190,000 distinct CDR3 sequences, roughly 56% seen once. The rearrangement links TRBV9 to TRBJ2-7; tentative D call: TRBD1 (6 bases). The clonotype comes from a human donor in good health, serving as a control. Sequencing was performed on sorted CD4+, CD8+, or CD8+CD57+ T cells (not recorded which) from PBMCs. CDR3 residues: CASSVGGHQNYEQYF. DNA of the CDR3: TGTGCCAGCAGCGTAGGGGGACACCAGAACTACGAGCAGTACTTC.